The present TCR beta chain was sequenced within a study of cytomegalovirus exposure and HLA in healthy donors. This PCR relied on a set of 60 Vbeta primers and 13 Jbeta primers. In the study's own analysis: There were about 88 million unique TCR beta chains by a later count, and approximately 11 million of them were shared. Repertoires were generated with immunoSEQ multiplex PCR, while TCRdb's copy carries only in-frame clones and drops some. V and J calls and clone size are as listed in that table; D and trimming were resolved from the DNA. This table holds approximately 150,000 clones, roughly four fifths found once. Germline V gene data show CDR1 as GTSNPN and CDR2 as SVGIG (reference sequence). The length of the CDR3 is 13 residues. The V end lost 0 bases, the J end lost 7 bases, and 10 bases lay between the germline ends.

This TCR was recovered from a man between 50 and 59 years old in good health and CMV-seropositive. The genes are TRBV30 and TRBJ1-5; no clear D gene. Sequencing was done on a sample of PBMCs. CDR3 residues: CAWSVGPRQPQHF. DNA for the CDR3: TGTGCCTGGAGTGTAGGCCCTAGACAGCCCCAGCATTTT.